This T cell receptor (beta chain) was found in a study of blood T cell repertoires in COVID-19. In the study overall: PBMCs, B-cell-depleted T cells, or T cells were the source of the cDNA or gDNA that made up the material.

Under the authors' procedure: Counts of nucleated cells, estimated from reference gene primer amplification, were obtained. Measured with immunoSEQ multiplex PCR; TCRdb has only the in-frame clones, and not every one. D and trimming come from the DNA, and the V and J calls and clone size come from that table. The profile shows about 75,000 clones, 80% to 90% of them singletons. During active infection, Seattle patients enrolled and were then monitored through disease. The germline V gene encodes CDR1 MNHEY and CDR2 SVGAGI. Trimming removed 10 bases from V and 4 bases from J; junction bases left unmatched: 11. This CDR3 region has 14 residues.

The chain links TRBV6-5 to TRBJ2-7; 9 nucleotides line up with TRBD1. The sample comprised peripheral blood. The sequence was collected from a man older than 75 with COVID-19, enrolled during active disease. The CDR3 sequence: CATRRDRVFYEQYF. The CDR3 nucleotides are TGTGCCACCCGCCGGGACAGGGTATTTTACGAGCAGTACTTC.